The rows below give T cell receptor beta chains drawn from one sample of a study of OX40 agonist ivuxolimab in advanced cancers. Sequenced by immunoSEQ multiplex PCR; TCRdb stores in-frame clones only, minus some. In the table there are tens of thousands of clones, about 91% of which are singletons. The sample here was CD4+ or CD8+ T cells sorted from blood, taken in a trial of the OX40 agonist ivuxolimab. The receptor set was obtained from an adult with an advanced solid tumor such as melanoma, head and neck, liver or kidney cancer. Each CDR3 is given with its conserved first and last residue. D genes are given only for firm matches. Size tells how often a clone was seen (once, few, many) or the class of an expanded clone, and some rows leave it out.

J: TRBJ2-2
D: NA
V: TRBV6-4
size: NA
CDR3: CASSPGGRGELFF
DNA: TGTGCCAGCAGCCCCGGGGGCCGGGGGGAGCTGTTTTTT

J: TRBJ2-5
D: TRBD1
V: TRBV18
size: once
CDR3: CASSPRMTGAGETQYF
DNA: TGTGCCAGCTCACCACGTATGACAGGGGCTGGGGAGACCCAGTACTTC

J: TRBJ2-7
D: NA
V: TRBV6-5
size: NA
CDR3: CASRFQGGRGEQYF
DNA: TGTGCCAGCAGATTTCAGGGGGGACGGGGCGAGCAGTACTTC

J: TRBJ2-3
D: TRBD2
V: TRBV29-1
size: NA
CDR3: CSVEAGGGTDTQYF
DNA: TGCAGCGTTGAAGCTGGGGGGGGCACAGATACGCAGTATTTT

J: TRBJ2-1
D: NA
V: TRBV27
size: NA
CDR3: CASSPIQPRPASPSPYNEQFF
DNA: TGTGCCAGCAGCCCGATCCAACCCCGCCCAGCATCCCCCAGCCCCTACAATGAGCAGTTCTTC

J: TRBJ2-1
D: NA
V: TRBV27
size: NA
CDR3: CASSFLLGEQFF
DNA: TGTGCCAGCAGTTTCCTCCTGGGGGAGCAGTTCTTC

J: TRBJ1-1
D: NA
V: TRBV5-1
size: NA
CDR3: CASSLDRGARAFF
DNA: TGCGCCAGCAGCTTGGATAGAGGCGCGAGGGCTTTCTTT

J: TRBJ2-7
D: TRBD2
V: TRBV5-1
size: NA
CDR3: CASSPRGMASGLHGLYEQYF
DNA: TGCGCCAGCAGCCCGAGGGGGATGGCTAGCGGGTTGCACGGACTCTACGAGCAGTACTTC

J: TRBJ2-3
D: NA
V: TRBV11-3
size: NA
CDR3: CASSLGTGGTDTQYF
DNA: TGTGCCAGCAGCTTAGGGACGGGAGGCACAGATACGCAGTATTTT

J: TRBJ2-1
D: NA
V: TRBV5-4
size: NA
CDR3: CASSLGGVQFF
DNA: TGTGCCAGCAGCTTGGGGGGGGTGCAGTTCTTC

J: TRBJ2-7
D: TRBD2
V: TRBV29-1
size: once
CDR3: CSVGTSYEQYF
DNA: TGCAGCGTTGGGACTAGCTACGAGCAGTACTTC

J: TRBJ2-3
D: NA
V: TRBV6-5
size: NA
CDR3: CASSSGSLGTDTQYF
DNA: TGTGCCAGCAGTTCGGGGAGCTTGGGCACAGATACGCAGTATTTT

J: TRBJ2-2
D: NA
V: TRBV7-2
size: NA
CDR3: CASSFSQGGTGELFF
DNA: TGTGCCAGCAGCTTCTCACAGGGAGGGACCGGGGAGCTGTTTTTT

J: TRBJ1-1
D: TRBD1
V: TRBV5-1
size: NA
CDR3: CASSGWTGHLSNTEAFF
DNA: TGCGCCAGCAGCGGATGGACAGGTCATCTTTCTAACACTGAAGCTTTCTTT

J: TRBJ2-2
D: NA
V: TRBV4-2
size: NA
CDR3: CASSQDSLHANTGELFF
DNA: TGTGCCAGCAGCCAAGATTCTCTTCACGCGAACACCGGGGAGCTGTTTTTT

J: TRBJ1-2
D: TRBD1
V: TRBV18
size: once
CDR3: CASSLGPGQGDHYGYTF
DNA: TGTGCCAGCTCTCTTGGACCGGGACAGGGGGACCACTATGGCTACACCTTC

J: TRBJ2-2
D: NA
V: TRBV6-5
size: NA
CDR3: CASYQGRDTGELFF
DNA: TGTGCCAGCTACCAGGGGAGGGACACCGGGGAGCTGTTTTTT

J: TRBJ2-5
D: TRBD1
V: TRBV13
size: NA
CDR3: CASSFGTGGRETQYF
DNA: TGTGCCAGCAGCTTCGGGACAGGGGGCAGAGAGACCCAGTACTTC

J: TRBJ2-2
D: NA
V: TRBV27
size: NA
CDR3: CASSKLVVGELFF
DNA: TGTGCCAGCAGCAAACTGGTGGTAGGGGAGCTGTTTTTT

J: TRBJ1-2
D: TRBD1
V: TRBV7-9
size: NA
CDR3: CASSSSGTGGGGYTF
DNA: TGTGCCAGCAGCTCGTCCGGGACAGGGGGCGGCGGCTACACCTTC

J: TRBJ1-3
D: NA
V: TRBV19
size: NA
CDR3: CASSISGNGNTIYF
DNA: TGTGCCAGTAGTATTTCGGGTAACGGAAACACCATATATTTT

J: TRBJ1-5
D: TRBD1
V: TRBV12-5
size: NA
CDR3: CASGSRQGVNQPQHF
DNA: TGTGCTAGTGGTTCCCGACAGGGTGTTAATCAGCCCCAGCATTTT

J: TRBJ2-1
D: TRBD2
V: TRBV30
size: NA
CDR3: CAWTTTSGYGNEQFF
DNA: TGTGCCTGGACTACTACTAGCGGGTATGGGAATGAGCAGTTCTTC

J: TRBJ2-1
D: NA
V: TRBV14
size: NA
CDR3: CASSLGLLSSTDEQFF
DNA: TGTGCCAGCAGCCTTGGACTACTTTCCTCTACGGATGAGCAGTTCTTC

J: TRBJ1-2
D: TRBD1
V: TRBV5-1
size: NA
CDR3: CASSLQGLGASGYTF
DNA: TGCGCCAGCAGCTTACAGGGGTTAGGGGCTAGTGGCTACACCTTC

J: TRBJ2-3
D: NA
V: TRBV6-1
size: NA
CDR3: CASTHHPDTQYF
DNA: TGTGCCAGCACGCACCACCCAGATACGCAGTATTTT

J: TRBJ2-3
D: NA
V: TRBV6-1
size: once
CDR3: CASSEWGLALDTQYF
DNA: TGTGCCAGCAGTGAATGGGGGCTAGCCCTAGATACGCAGTATTTT

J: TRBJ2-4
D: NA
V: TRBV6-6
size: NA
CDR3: CASIDQLAKNIQYF
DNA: TGTGCCAGCATCGACCAGCTAGCCAAAAACATTCAGTACTTC

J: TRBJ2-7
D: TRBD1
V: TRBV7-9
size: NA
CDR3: CASSSNRDSPYEQYF
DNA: TGTGCCAGCAGCTCCAATCGGGACAGCCCCTACGAGCAGTACTTC

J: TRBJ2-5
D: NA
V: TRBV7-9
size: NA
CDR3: CVRLSPVRETQYF
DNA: TGTGTCAGACTCTCTCCCGTTCGGGAGACCCAGTACTTC

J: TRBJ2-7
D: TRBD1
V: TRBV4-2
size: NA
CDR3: CASSQAGQGAYEQYF
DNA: TGTGCCAGCAGCCAAGCGGGACAGGGGGCCTACGAGCAGTACTTC

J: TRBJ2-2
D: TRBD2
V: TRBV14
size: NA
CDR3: CASSQVKFLGTRIRTGELFF
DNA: TGTGCCAGCAGCCAAGTAAAATTCTTGGGGACTAGAATCCGCACCGGGGAGCTGTTTTTT

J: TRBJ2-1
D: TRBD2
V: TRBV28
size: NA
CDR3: CASSFSGTAGTSGDNEQFF
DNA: TGTGCCAGCAGTTTTTCCGGGACGGCCGGGACTAGCGGAGACAATGAGCAGTTCTTC

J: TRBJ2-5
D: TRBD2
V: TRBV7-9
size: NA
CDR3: CASRPSGRGETQYF
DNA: TGTGCCAGCAGGCCGAGCGGGAGGGGCGAGACCCAGTACTTC

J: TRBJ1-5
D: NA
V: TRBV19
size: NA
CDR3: CASSISSQPQHF
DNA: TGTGCCAGTAGTATTTCGTCTCAGCCCCAGCATTTT

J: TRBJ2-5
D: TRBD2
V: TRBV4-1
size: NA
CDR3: CASSQSLAVQETQYF
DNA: TGCGCCAGCAGCCAGAGCCTAGCGGTCCAAGAGACCCAGTACTTC

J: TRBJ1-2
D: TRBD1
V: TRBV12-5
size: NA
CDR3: CASGLVQGTPLNYGYTF
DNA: TGTGCTAGTGGTTTGGTACAGGGGACCCCCCTTAACTATGGCTACACCTTC

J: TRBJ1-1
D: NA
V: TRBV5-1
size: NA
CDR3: CASSLGPENTEAFF
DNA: TGCGCCAGCAGCTTGGGTCCGGAGAACACTGAAGCTTTCTTT

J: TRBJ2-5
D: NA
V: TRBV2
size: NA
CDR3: CASLDGLGNLETQYF
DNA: TGTGCCAGTTTGGACGGATTGGGGAATTTGGAGACCCAGTACTTC

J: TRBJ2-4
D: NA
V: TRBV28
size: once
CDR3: CASTPGQGSKNIQYF
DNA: TGTGCCAGCACGCCGGGGCAGGGTTCCAAAAACATTCAGTACTTC

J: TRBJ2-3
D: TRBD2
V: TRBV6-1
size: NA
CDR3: CASRLSGRTQYF
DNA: TGTGCCAGCAGGTTGAGCGGGAGAACGCAGTATTTT

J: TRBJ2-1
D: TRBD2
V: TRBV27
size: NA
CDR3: CASTLALSGIPGEQFF
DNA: TGTGCCAGCACCTTAGCCCTAAGCGGGATCCCAGGTGAGCAGTTCTTC

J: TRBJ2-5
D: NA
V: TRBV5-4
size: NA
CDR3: CASSLVGAQETQYF
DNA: TGTGCCAGCAGCTTGGTAGGGGCGCAAGAGACCCAGTACTTC

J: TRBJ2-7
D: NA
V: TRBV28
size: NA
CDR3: CASKSQGYEQYF
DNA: TGTGCCAGCAAATCACAGGGCTACGAGCAGTACTTC

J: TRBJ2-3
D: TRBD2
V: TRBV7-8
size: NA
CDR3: CASSLGGSRTDTQYF
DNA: TGTGCCAGCAGCTTAGGCGGGAGCAGGACAGATACGCAGTATTTT

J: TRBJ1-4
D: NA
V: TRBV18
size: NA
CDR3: CASSRGQNEKLFF
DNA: TGTGCCAGCTCACGAGGACAAAATGAAAAACTGTTTTTT

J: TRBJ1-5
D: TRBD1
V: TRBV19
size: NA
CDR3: CASSIRTGVFNQPQHF
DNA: TGTGCCAGTAGTATTCGGACAGGTGTATTCAATCAGCCCCAGCATTTT

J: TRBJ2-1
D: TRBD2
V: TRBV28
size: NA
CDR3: CASTSGTSSLRNEQFF
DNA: TGTGCCAGCACCTCAGGGACTAGCAGCCTTCGTAATGAGCAGTTCTTC